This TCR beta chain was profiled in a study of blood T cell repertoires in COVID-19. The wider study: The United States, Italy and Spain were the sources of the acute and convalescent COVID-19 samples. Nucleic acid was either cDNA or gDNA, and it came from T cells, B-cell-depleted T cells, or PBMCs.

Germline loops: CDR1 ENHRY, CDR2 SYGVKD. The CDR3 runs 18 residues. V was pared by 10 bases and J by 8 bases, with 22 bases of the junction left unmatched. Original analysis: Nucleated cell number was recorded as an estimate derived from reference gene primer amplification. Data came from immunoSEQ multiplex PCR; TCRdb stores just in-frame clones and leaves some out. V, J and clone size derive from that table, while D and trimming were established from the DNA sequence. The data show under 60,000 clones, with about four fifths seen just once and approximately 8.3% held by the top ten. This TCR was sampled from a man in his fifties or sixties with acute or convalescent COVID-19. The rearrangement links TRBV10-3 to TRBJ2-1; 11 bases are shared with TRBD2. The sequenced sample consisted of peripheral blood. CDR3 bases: TGTGCCACCGGGCGTGTTAGCGGGGGGGCCGTGGGGGTGGATGAGCAGTTCTTC. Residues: CATGRVSGGAVGVDEQFF.